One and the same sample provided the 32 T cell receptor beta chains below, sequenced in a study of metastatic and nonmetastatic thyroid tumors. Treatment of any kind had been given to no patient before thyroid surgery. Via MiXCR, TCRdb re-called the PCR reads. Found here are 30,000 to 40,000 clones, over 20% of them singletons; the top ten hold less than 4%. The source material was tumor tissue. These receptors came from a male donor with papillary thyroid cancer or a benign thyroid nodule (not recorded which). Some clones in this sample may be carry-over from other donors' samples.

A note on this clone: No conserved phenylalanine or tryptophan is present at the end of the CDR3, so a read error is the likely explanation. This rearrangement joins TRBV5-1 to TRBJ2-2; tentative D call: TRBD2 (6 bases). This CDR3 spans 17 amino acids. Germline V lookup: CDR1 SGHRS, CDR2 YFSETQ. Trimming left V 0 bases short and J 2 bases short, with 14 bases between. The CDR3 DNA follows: TGCGCCAGCAGCTTGGCCGGGGGTACAGGCAACACCGGGGAGCTGTTTTCT. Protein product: CASSLAGGTGNTGELFS.

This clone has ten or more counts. The CDR3 sequence: CSAPGVTGNQPQHF. In DNA, the CDR3 is TGCAGTGCTCCCGGGGTTACCGGCAATCAGCCCCAGCATTTT. The rearrangement uses TRBV20-1 and TRBJ1-5; D gene ambiguous. Trimming shortened V by 5 bases and J by 2 bases, and 13 bases separated the two germline ends. The germline V gene has CDR1 DFQATT and CDR2 SNEGSKA (reference sequence). CDR3 size: 14 residues.

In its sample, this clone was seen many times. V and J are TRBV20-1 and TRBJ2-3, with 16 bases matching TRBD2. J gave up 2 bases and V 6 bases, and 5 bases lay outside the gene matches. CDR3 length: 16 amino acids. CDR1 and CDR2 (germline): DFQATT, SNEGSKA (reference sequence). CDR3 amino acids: CSAHGTSGRATDTQYF. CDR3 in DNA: TGCAGTGCCCATGGGACTAGCGGGAGGGCCACAGATACGCAGTATTTT.

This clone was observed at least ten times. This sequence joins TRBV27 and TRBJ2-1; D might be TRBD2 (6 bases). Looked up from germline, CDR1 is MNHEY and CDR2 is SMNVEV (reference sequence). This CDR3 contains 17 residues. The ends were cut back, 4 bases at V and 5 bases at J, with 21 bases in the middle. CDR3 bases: TGTGCCAGCAGTTCGGAGCTAGCGTGGGGCGGCCACAATGAGCAGTTCTTC. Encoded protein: CASSSELAWGGHNEQFF.

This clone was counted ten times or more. DNA of the CDR3: TGTGCCGCTTCTAGCGGGAGCACAGATACGCAGTATTTT. Residues: CAASSGSTDTQYF. The chain has TRBV24-1 and TRBJ2-3, with 8 bases fitting TRBD2. Germline V gene sequence: CDR1 KGHDR, CDR2 SFDVKD. There are 13 residues in the CDR3. The trim removed 12 bases at V and 0 bases at J, leaving 4 bases unmatched.

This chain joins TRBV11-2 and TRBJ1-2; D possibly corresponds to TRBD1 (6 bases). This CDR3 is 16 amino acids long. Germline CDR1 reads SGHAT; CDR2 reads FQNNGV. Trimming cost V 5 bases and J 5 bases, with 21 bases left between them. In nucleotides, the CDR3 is TGTGCCAGCAGCGTAAACAGGGTGTCCTACAGATATGGCTACACCTTC. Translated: CASSVNRVSYRYGYTF.

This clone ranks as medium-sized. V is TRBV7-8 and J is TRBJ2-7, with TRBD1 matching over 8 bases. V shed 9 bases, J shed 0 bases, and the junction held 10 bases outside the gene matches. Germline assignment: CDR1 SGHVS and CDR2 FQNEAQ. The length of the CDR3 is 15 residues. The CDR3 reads CASTRGLALSYEQYF. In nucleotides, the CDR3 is TGTGCCAGTACCAGGGGGCTAGCCCTCTCCTACGAGCAGTACTTC.

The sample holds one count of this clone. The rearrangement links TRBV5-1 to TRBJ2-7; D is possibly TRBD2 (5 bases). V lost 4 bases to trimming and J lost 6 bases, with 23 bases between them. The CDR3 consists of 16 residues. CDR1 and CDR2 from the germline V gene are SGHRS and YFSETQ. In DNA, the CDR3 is TGCGCCAGCAGCCCAGGCTCGGCCGGGATGGGCGGCGAGCAGTACTTC. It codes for CASSPGSAGMGGEQYF.

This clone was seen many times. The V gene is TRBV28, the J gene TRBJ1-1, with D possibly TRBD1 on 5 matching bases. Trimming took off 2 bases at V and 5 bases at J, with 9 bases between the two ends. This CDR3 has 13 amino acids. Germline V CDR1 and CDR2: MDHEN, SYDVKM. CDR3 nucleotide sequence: TGTGCCAGCAGTTTACTCAGGGATACTGAAGCTTTCTTT. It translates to CASSLLRDTEAFF.

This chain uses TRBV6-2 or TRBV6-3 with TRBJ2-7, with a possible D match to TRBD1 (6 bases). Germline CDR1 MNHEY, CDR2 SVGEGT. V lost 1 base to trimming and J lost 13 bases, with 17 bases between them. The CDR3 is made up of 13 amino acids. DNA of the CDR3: TGTGCCAGCAGTTACTGCTTAGGGACACTACTATACTTC. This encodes CASSYCLGTLLYF.

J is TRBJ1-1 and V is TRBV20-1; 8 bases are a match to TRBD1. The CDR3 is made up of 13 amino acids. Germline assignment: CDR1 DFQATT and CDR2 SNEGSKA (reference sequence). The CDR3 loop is CSTLQGGTTEAFF. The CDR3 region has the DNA TGCAGCACACTACAGGGGGGGACCACTGAAGCTTTCTTT.

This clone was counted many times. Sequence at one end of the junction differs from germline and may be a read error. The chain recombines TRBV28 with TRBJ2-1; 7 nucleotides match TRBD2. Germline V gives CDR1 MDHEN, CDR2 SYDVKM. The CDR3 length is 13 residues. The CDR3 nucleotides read TGTGCCATCGGGGGGAGCTCCTACAATGGGCAGTTCTTC. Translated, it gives CAIGGSSYNGQFF.

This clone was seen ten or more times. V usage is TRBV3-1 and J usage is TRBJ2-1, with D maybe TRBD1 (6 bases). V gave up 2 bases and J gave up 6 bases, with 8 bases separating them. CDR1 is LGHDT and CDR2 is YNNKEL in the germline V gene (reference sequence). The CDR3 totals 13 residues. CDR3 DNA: TGTGCCAGCAGCCAATCAGGGGCCAATGAGCAGTTCTTC. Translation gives CASSQSGANEQFF.

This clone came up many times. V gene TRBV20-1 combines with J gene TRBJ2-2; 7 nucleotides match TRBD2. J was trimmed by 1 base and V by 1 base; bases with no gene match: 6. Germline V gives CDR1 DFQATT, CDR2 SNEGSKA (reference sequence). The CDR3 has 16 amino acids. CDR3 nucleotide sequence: TGCAGTGCTAGAGTCTATCAGCGGGGGAACACCGGGGAGCTGTTTTTT. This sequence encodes CSARVYQRGNTGELFF.

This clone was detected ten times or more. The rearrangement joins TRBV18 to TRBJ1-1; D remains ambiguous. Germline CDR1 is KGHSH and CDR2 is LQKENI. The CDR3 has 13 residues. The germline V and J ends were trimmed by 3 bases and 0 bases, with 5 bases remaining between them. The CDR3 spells CASSPGVNTEAFF. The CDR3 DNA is TGTGCCAGCTCACCTGGGGTGAACACTGAAGCTTTCTTT.

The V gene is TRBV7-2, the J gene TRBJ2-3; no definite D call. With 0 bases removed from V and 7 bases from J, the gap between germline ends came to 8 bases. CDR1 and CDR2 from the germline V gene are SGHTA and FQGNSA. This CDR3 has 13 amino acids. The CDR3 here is CASSLALWYTQYF. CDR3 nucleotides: TGTGCCAGCAGCTTAGCGCTATGGTATACGCAGTATTTT. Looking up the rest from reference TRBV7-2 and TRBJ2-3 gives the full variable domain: GAGVSQSPSNKVTEKGKDVELRCDPISGHTALYWYRQSLGQGLEFLIYFQGNSAPDKSGLPSDRFSAERTGGSVSTLTIQRTQQEDSAVYLCASSLALWYTQYFGPGTRLTVL.

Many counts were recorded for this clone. The CDR3 loop reads CASSLEMGVYYNEQFF. Written as DNA, the CDR3 is TGTGCCAGCAGCTTAGAGATGGGGGTTTATTACAATGAGCAGTTCTTC. The V and J genes are TRBV11-2 and TRBJ2-1; D may match TRBD1 or TRBD2 (5 bases each). V dropped 0 bases and J dropped 4 bases, with 13 bases sitting between them. This CDR3 region has 16 residues. The germline V gene has CDR1 SGHAT and CDR2 FQNNGV.

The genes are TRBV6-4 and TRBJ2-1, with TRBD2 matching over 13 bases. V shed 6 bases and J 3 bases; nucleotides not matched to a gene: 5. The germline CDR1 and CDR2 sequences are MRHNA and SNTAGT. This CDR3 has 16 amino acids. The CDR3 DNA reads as TGTGCCAGCAGCGACGGGACTAGCGGGAACTACAATGAGCAGTTCTTC. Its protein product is CASSDGTSGNYNEQFF.

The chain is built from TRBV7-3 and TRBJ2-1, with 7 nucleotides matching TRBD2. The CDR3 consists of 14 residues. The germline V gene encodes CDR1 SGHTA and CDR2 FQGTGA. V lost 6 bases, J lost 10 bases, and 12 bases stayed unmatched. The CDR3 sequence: CASSPESRGLEQFF. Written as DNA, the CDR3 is TGTGCCAGCAGTCCTGAATCCCGGGGACTAGAGCAGTTCTTC.

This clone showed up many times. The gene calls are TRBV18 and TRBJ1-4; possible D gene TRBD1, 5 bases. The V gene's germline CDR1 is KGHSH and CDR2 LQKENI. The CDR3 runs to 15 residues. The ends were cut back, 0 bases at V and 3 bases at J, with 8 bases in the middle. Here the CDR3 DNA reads TGTGCCAGCTCACCACCGGGGGTAGCTAATGAAAAACTGTTTTTT. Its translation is CASSPPGVANEKLFF.

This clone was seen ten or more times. CDR3 coding DNA: TGCAGTGCTAGAGTCATGCAAGGGGCACTCTATGGCTACACCTTC. Amino acid sequence: CSARVMQGALYGYTF. The chain carries TRBV20-1 and TRBJ1-2; a weak D match, TRBD1 (5 bases). V shed 1 base and J shed 4 bases, with 16 bases lying between them. Germline loops: CDR1 DFQATT, CDR2 SNEGSKA (reference sequence). This CDR3 contains 15 residues.

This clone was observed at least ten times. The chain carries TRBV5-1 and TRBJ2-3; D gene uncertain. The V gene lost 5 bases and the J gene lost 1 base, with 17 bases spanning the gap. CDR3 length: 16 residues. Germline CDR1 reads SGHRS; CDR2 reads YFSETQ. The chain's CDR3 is CASRRSAGGGTDTQYF. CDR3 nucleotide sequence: TGCGCCAGCAGACGAAGTGCAGGTGGGGGCACAGATACGCAGTATTTT. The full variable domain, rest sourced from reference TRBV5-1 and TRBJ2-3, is KAGVTQTPRYLIKTRGQQVTLSCSPISGHRSVSWYQQTPGQGLQFLFEYFSETQRNKGNFPGRFSGRQFSNSRSEMNVSTLELGDSALYLCASRRSAGGGTDTQYFGPGTRLTVL.

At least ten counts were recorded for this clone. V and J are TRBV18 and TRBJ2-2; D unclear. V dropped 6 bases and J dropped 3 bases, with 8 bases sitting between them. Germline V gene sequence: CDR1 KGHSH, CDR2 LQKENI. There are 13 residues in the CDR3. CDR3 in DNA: TGTGCCAGCTCCGTCTCTGACACCGGGGAGCTGTTTTTT. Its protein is CASSVSDTGELFF.

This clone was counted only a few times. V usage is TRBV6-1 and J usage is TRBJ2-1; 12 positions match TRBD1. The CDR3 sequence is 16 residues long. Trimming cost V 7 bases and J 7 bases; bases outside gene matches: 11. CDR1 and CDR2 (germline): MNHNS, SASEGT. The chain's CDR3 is CASTTPGQGAFNEQFF. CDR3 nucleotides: TGTGCCAGCACTACCCCGGGACAGGGGGCGTTTAATGAGCAGTTCTTC.

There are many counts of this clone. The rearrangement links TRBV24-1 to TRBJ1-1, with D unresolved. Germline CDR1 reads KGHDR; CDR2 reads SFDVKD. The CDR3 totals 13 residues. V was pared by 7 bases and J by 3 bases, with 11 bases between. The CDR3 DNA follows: TGTGCCACCAGACAAACAGAGTACACTGAAGCTTTCTTT. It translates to CATRQTEYTEAFF.

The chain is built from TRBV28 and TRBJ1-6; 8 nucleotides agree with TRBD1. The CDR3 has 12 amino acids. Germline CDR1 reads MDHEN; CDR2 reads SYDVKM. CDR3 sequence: CGIQGENSPLHF. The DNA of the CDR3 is TGTGGAATACAGGGGGAAAATTCACCCCTCCACTTT.

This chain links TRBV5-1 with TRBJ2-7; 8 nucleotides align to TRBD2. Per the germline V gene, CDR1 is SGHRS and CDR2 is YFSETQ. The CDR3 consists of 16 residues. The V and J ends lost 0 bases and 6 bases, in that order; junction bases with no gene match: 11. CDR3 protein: CASSLDSGGPGGEQYF. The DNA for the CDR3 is TGCGCCAGCAGCTTGGATTCGGGAGGGCCGGGGGGCGAGCAGTACTTC.

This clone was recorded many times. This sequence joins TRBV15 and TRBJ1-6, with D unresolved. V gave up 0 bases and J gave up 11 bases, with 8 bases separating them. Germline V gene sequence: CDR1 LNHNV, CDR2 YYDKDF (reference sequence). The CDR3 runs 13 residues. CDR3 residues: CATSRETAPPLHF. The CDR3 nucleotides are TGTGCCACCAGCAGAGAGACCGCGCCACCCCTCCACTTT.

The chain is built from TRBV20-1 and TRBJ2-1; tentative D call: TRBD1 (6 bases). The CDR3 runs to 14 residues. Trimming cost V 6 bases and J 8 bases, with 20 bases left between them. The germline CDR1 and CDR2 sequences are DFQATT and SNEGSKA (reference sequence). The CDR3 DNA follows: TGCAGTGCCGACGGACAGTGGGCTCGAGATGAGCAGTTCTTC. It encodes CSADGQWARDEQFF.

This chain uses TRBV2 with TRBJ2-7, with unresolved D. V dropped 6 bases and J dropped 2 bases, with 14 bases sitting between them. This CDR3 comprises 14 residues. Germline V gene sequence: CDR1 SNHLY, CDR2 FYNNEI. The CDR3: CASRKETVTYEQYF. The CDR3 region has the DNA TGTGCCAGCAGGAAAGAGACGGTCACCTACGAGCAGTACTTC.

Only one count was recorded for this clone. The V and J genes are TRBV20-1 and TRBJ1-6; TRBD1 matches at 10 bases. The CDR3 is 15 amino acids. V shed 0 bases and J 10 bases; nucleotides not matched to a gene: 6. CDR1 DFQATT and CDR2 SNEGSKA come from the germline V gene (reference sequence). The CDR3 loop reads CSAREGDRGGSPLHF. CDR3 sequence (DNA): TGCAGTGCTAGAGAGGGGGACAGGGGAGGATCACCCCTCCACTTT.

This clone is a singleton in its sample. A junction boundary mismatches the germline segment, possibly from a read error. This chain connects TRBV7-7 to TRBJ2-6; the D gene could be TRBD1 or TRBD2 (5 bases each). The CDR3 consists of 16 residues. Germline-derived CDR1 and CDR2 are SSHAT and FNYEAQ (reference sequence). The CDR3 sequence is CASSPGRLSGANVLTF. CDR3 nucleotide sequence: TGTGCTAGCAGCCCGGGACGTCTCTCTGGGGCCAACGTCCTGACTTTC. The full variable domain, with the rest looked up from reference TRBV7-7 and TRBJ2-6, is GAGVSQSPRYKVTKRGQDVTLRCDPISSHATLYWYQQALGQGPEFLTYFNYEAQPDKSGLPSDRFSAERPEGSISTLTIQRTEQRDSAMYRCASSPGRLSGANVLTFGAGSRLTVL.